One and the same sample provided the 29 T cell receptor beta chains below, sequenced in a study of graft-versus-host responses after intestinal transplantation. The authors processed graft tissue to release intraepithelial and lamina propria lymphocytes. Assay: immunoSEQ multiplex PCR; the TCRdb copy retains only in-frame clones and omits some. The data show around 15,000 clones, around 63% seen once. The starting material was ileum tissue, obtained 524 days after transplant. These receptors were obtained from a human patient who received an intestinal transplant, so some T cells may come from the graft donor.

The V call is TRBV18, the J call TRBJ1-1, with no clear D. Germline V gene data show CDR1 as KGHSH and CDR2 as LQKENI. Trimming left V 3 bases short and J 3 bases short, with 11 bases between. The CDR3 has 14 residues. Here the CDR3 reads CASSPVGGDTEAFF. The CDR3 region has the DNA TGTGCCAGCTCACCGGTAGGCGGGGACACTGAAGCTTTCTTT.

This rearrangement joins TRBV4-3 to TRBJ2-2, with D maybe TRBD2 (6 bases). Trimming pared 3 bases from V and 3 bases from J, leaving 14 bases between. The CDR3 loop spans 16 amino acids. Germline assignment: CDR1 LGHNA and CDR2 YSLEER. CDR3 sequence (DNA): TGCGCCAGCAGCCACAGAGCGGGCAGATACACCGGGGAGCTGTTTTTT. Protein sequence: CASSHRAGRYTGELFF.

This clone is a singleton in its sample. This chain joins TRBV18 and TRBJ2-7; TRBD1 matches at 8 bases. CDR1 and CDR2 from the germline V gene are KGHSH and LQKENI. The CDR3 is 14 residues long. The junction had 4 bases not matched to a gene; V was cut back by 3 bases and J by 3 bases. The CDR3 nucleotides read TGTGCCAGCTCACCGGGACAGGCTATCTACGAGCAGTACTTC. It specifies CASSPGQAIYEQYF. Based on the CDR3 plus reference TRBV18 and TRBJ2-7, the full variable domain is NAGVMQNPRHLVRRRGQEARLRCSPMKGHSHVYWYRQLPEEGLKFMVYLQKENIIDESGMPKERFSAEFPKEGPSILRIQQVVRGDSAAYFCASSPGQAIYEQYFGPGTRLTVT.

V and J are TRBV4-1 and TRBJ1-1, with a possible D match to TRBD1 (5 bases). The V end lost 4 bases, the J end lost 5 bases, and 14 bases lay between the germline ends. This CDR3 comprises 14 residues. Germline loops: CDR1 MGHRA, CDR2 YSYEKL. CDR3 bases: TGCGCCAGCAGCCCCCACGGGCAGGGAACTGAAGCTTTCTTT. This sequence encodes CASSPHGQGTEAFF.

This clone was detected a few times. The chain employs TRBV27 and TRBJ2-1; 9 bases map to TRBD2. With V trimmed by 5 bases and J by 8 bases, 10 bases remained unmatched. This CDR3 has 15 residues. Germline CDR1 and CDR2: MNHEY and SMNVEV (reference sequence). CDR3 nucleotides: TGTGCCAGCAGTCGTTCGGGCGGGGGGGCGGATGAGCAGTTCTTC. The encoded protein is CASSRSGGGADEQFF.

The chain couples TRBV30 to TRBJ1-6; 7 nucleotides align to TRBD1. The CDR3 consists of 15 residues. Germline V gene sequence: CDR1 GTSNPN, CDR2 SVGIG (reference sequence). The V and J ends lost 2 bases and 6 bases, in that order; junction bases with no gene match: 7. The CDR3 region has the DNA TGTGCCTGGAGTCTGACAGGGTTATCTAATTCACCCCTCCACTTT. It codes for CAWSLTGLSNSPLHF.

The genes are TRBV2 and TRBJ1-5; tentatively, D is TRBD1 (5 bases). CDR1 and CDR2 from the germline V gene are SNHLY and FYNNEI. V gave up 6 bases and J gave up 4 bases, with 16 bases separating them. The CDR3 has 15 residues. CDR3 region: CASSPLWGGNQPQHF. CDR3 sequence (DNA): TGTGCCAGCAGCCCGCTCTGGGGGGGAAATCAGCCCCAGCATTTT. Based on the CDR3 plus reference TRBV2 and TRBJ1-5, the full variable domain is EPEVTQTPSHQVTQMGQEVILRCVPISNHLYFYWYRQILGQKVEFLVSFYNNEISEKSEIFDDQFSVERPDGSNFTLKIRSTKLEDSAMYFCASSPLWGGNQPQHFGDGTRLSIL.

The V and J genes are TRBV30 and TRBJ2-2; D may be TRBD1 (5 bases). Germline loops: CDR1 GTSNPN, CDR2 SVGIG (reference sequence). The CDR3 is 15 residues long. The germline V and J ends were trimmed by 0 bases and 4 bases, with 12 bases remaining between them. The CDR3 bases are TGTGCCTGGAGTGTACTGGCAGGGATCACCGGGGAGCTGTTTTTT. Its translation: CAWSVLAGITGELFF.

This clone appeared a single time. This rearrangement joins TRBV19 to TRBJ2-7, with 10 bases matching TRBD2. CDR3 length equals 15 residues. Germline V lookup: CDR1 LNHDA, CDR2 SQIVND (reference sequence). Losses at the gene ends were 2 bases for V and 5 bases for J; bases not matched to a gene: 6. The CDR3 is CASSIISGGADEQYF. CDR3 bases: TGTGCCAGTAGTATAATAAGCGGGGGGGCCGACGAGCAGTACTTC.

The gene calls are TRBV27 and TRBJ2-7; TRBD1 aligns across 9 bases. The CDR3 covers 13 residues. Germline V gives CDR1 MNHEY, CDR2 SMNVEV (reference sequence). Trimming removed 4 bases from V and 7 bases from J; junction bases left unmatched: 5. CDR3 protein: CASSSGTGYEQYF. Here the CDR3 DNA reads TGTGCCAGCAGTTCCGGGACAGGGTATGAGCAGTACTTC.

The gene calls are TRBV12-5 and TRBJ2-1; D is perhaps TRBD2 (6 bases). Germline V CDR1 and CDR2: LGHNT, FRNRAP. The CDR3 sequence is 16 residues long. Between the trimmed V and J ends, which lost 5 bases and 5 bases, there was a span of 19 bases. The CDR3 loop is CASGPPGLSSHNEQFF. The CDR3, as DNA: TGTGCTAGTGGTCCGCCGGGACTTTCTTCGCACAATGAGCAGTTCTTC. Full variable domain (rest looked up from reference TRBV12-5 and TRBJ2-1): DARVTQTPRHKVTEMGQEVTMRCQPILGHNTVFWYRQTMMQGLELLAYFRNRAPLDDSGMPKDRFSAEMPDATLATLKIQPSEPRDSAVYFCASGPPGLSSHNEQFFGPGTRLTVL.

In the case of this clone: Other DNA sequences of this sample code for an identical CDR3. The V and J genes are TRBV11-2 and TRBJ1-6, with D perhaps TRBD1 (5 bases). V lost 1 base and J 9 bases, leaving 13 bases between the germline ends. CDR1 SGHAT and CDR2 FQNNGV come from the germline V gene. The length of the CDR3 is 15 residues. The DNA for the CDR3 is TGTGCCAGCAGCTTAGTCGGCAGGGAGGGTTCACCCCTCCACTTT. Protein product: CASSLVGREGSPLHF.

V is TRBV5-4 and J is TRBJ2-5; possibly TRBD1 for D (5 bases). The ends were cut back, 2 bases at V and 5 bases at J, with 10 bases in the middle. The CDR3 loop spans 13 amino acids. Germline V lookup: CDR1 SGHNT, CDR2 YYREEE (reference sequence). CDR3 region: CASSFQGGETQYF. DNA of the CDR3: TGTGCCAGCAGCTTTCAGGGTGGCGAGACCCAGTACTTC.

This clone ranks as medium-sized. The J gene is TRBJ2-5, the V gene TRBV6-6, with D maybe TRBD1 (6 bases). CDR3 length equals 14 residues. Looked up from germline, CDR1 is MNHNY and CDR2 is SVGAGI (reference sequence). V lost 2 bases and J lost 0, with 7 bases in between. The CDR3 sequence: CASSYGQYQETQYF. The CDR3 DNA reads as TGTGCCAGCAGTTACGGACAGTACCAAGAGACCCAGTACTTC.

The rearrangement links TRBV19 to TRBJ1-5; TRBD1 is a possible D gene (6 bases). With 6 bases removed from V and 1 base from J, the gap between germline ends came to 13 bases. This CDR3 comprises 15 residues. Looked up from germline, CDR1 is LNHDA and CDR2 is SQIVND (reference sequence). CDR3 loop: CASRWGLVSNQPQHF. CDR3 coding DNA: TGTGCCAGTAGGTGGGGGCTGGTAAGCAATCAGCCCCAGCATTTT.

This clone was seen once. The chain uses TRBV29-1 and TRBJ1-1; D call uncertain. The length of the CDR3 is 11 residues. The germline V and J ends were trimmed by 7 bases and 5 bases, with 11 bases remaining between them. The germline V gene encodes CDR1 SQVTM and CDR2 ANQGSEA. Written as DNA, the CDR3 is TGCAGCGGTTCACATGTTACTGAAGCTTTCTTT. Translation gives CSGSHVTEAFF.

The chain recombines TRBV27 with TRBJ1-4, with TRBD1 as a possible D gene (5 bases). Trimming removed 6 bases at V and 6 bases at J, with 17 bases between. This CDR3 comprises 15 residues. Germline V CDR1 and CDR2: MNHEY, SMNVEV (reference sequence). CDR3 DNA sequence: TGTGCCAGCAGCCCATTTGGGGGGAGTCATGAAAAACTGTTTTTT. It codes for CASSPFGGSHEKLFF.

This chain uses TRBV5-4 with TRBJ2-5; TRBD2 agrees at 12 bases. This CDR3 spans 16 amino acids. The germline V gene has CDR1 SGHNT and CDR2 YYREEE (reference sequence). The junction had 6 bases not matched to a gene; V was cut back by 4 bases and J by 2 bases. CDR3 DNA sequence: TGTGCCAGCAGCATAGGACTAGCGGGGTTTCAAGAGACCCAGTACTTC. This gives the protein CASSIGLAGFQETQYF.

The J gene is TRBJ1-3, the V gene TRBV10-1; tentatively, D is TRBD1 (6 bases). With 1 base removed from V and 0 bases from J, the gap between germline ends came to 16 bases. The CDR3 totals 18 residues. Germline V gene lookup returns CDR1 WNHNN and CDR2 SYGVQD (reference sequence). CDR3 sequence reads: CASSECGGGLPSGNTIYF. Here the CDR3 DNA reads TGCGCCAGCAGTGAGTGTGGGGGCGGACTCCCCTCTGGAAACACCATATATTTT.

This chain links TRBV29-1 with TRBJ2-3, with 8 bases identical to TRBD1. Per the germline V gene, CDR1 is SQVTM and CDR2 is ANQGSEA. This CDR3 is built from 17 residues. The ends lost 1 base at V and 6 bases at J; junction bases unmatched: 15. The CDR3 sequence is CSVEVGFRDRSFDTQYF. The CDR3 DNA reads TGCAGCGTTGAAGTGGGTTTCCGGGACAGGAGTTTCGATACGCAGTATTTT.

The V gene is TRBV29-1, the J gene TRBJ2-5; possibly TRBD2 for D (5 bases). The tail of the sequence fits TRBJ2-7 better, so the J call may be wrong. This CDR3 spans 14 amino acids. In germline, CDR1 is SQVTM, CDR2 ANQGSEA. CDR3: CSARADGGVYEQYF. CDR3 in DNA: TGCAGCGCCAGAGCGGACGGCGGCGTTTACGAGCAGTACTTC.

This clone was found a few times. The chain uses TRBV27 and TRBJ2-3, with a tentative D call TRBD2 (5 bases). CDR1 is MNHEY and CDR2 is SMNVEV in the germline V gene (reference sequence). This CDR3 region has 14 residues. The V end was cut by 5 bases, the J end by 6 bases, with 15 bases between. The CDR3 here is CASSNVRAGDTQYF. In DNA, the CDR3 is TGTGCCAGCAGTAACGTGAGGGCTGGGGATACGCAGTATTTT.

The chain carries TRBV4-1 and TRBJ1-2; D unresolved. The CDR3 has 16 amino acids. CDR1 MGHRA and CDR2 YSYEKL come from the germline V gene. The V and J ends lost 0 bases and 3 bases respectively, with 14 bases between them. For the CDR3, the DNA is TGCGCCAGCAGCCAAGATAGCACCAGAACCTACTATGGCTACACCTTC. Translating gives CASSQDSTRTYYGYTF.

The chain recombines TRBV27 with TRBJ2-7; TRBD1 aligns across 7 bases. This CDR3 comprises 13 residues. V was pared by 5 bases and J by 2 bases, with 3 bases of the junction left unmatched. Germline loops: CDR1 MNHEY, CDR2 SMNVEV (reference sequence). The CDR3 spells CASSHGTAYEQYF. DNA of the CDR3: TGTGCCAGCAGTCACGGGACAGCCTACGAGCAGTACTTC.

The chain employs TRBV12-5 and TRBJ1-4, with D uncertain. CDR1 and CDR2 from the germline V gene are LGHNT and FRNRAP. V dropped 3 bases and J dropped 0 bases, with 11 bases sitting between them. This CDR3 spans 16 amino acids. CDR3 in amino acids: CASGLGPGSTNEKLFF. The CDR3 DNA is TGTGCTAGTGGTTTAGGGCCGGGGTCAACTAATGAAAAACTGTTTTTT.

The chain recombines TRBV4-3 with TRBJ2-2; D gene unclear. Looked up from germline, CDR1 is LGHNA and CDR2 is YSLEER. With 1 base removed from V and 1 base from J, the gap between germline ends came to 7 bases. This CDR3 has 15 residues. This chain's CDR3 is CASSQARENTGELFF. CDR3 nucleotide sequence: TGCGCCAGCAGCCAAGCTCGAGAGAACACCGGGGAGCTGTTTTTT.

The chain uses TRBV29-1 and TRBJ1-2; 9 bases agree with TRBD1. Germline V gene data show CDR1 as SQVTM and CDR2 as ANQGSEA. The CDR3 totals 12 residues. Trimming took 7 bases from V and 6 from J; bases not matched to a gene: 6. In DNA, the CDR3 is TGCAGCGCCCTGACAGGGGGGGATGGCTACACCTTC. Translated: CSALTGGDGYTF.

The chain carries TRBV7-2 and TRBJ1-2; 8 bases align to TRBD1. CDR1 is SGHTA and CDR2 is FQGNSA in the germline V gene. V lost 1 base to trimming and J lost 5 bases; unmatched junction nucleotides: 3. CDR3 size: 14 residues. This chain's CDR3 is CASSLGGQAYGYTF. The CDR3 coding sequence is TGTGCCAGCAGCTTAGGGGGACAGGCGTATGGCTACACCTTC.

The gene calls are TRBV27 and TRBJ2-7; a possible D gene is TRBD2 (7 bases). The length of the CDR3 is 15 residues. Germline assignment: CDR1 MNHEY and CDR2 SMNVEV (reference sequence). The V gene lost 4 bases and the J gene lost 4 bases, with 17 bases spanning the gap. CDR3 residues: CASSYNGGAWYEQYF. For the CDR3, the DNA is TGTGCCAGCAGTTATAATGGGGGGGCTTGGTACGAGCAGTACTTC.